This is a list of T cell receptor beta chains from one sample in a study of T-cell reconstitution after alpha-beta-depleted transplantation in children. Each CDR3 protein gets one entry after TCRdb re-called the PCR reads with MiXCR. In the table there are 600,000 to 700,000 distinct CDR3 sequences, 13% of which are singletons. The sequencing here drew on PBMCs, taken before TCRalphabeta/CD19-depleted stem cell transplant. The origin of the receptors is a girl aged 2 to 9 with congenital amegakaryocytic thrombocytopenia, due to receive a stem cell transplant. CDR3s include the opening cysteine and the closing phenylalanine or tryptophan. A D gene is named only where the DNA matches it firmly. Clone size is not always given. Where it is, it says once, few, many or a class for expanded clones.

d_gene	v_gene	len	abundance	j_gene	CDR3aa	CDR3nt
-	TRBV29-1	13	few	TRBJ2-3	CSAETEGTDTQYF	TGCAGCGCCGAGACAGAGGGCACAGATACGCAGTATTTT
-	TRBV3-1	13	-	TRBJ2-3	CASSQEGGDTQYF	TGTGCCAGCAGCCAAGAAGGGGGTGATACGCAGTATTTT
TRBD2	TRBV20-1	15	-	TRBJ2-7	CSAREPLGGSYEQYF	TGCAGTGCTAGAGAACCCCTCGGGGGGTCCTACGAGCAGTACTTC
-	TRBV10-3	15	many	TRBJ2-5	CAISEPGREMETQYF	TGTGCCATCAGTGAACCGGGACGAGAGATGGAGACCCAGTACTTC
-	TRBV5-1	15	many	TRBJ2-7	CASSTDPQPSYEQYF	TGCGCCAGCAGCACGGATCCACAGCCTTCCTACGAGCAGTACTTC
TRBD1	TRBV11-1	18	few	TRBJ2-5	CASSLGPGQGGSQETQYF	TGTGCCAGCAGCTTAGGCCCCGGACAGGGGGGATCTCAAGAGACCCAGTACTTC
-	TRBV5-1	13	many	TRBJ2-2	CASSLNYGGELFF	TGCGCCAGCAGCTTAAACTACGGCGGGGAGCTGTTTTTT
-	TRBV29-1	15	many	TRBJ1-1	CSVDNRLASGAEAFF	TGCAGCGTTGACAACCGCCTCGCCAGTGGAGCTGAAGCTTTCTTT
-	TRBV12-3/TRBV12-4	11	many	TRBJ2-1	CASSEHNEQFF	TGTGCCAGCAGCGAACACAATGAGCAGTTCTTC
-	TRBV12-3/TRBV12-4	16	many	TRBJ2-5	CASSFRHSRFGETQYF	TGTGCCAGCAGTTTCAGGCACTCCAGGTTTGGAGAGACCCAGTACTTC
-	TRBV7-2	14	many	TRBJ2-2	CASSSGLLSGELFF	TGTGCCAGCAGCTCGGGACTGTTGAGCGGGGAGCTGTTTTTT
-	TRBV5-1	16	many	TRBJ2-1	CASSLLPGKVDNEQFF	TGCGCCAGCAGCTTGTTACCGGGGAAAGTTGACAATGAGCAGTTCTTC
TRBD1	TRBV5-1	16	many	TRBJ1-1	CASSFLNLRGRTEAFF	TGCGCCAGCAGCTTTCTCAACCTCAGGGGGCGAACTGAAGCTTTCTTT
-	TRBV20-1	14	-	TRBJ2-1	CSAHLLLVSNEQFF	TGCAGTGCCCACCTTCTACTAGTAAGCAATGAGCAGTTCTTC
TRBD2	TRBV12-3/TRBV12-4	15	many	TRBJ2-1	CASSLASGAHNEQFF	TGTGCCAGCAGTTTAGCTAGCGGGGCCCACAATGAGCAGTTCTTC
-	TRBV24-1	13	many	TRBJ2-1	CATSDSQWDLQFF	TGTGCCACCAGTGATTCACAATGGGACTTACAGTTCTTC
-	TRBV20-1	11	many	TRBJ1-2	CSGAAGYGYTF	TGCAGTGGGGCAGCGGGCTATGGCTACACCTTC
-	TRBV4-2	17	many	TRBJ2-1	CASSRVSSAGTYNEQFF	TGTGCCAGCAGCCGCGTTAGTAGCGCGGGAACCTACAATGAGCAGTTCTTC
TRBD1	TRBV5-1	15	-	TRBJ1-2	CASSLAGTADYGYTF	TGCGCCAGCAGCTTGGCCGGGACAGCGGACTATGGCTACACCTTC
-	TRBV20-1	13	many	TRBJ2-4	CSAGQIAKNIQYF	TGCAGTGCTGGACAGATAGCCAAAAACATTCAGTACTTC
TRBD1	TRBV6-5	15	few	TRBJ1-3	CASSYPTGSGNTIYF	TGTGCCAGCAGTTACCCGACAGGGAGTGGAAACACCATATATTTT
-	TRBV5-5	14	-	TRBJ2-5	CASSLLAGHQTQYF	TGTGCCAGCAGCTTGTTGGCAGGGCATCAGACCCAGTACTTC
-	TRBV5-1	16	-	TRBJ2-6	CASSWTAASGANVLTF	TGCGCCAGCAGCTGGACAGCGGCCTCTGGGGCCAACGTCCTGACTTTC
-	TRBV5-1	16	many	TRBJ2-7	CASSFSGADRLEEQYF	TGCGCCAGCAGCTTTTCGGGGGCAGACCGGTTGGAGGAGCAGTACTTC
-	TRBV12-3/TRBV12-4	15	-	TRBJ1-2	CASSLAPSKAHGYTF	TGTGCCAGCAGTTTAGCCCCATCCAAAGCGCATGGCTACACCTTC
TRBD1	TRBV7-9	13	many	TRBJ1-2	CASSAGQAYGYTF	TGTGCCAGCAGCGCAGGACAGGCATATGGCTACACCTTC
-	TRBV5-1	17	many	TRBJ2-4	CASSWRDHPLAKNIQYF	TGCGCCAGCAGCTGGAGGGACCACCCTTTAGCCAAAAACATTCAGTACTTC
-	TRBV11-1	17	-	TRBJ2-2	CASSSPGRGVNTGELFF	TGTGCCAGCAGCTCCCCGGGTAGGGGGGTCAACACCGGGGAGCTGTTTTTT
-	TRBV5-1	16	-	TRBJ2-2	CASTSQQGTFGGELFF	TGCGCCAGCACGTCACAACAGGGTACCTTCGGCGGGGAGCTGTTTTTT